The source of this TCR beta chain is a study of blood T cell repertoires in COVID-19. Study in general: COVID-19 samples collected from the United States, Italy and Spain covered acute and convalescent phases.

Sequencing used immunoSEQ multiplex PCR; TCRdb keeps in-frame clones, though not all of them. The sample carries roughly 95,000 clones, around nine tenths recorded once. CDR3 length: 14 residues. CDR1 and CDR2 from the germline V gene are SNHLY and FYNNEI. V gave up 3 bases and J gave up 4 bases; unmatched junction bases: 5. Material: peripheral blood. The chain carries TRBV2 and TRBJ1-2, with 7 bases identical to TRBD1. The clonotype was recovered from a woman aged 45-65 years in a cohort sampled during active COVID-19. CDR3 loop: CASSEYRGSYGYTF. As DNA, the CDR3 is TGTGCCAGCAGTGAGTACAGGGGTAGCTATGGCTACACCTTC. Using reference TRBV2 and TRBJ1-2 for the parts outside the CDR3, the full variable domain is EPEVTQTPSHQVTQMGQEVILRCVPISNHLYFYWYRQILGQKVEFLVSFYNNEISEKSEIFDDQFSVERPDGSNFTLKIRSTKLEDSAMYFCASSEYRGSYGYTFGSGTRLTVV.